The entry that follows covers one T cell receptor beta chain sequence. The antigen remains undetermined. All donors participated as healthy donors of bone marrow. The donors, nominally healthy at sampling, likely had unrecorded immune exposures. The data stem from a study of cytomegalovirus exposure and HLA in healthy donors. Whole-study results and caveats: Later analysis found that TCR beta chains associated with HLA were more clonally expanded than other, equally common chains. Roughly uniform sequencing depth across donors was assumed, possibly incorrectly.

J was trimmed by 0 bases and V by 3 bases; bases with no gene match: 4. There are 16 residues in the CDR3. Germline V gene sequence: CDR1 KGHSH, CDR2 LQKENI. Use of 60 Vbeta and 13 Jbeta primers characterized the PCR. TCRdb keeps only in-frame clones here, not all; method: immunoSEQ multiplex PCR. The sample lists roughly 170,000 clones; less than 90% were seen once. This rearrangement joins TRBV18 to TRBJ1-5; 8 bases align to TRBD1. The origin of this receptor is a woman aged 45 to 65 in good health and CMV-seropositive. The sequenced material came from PBMCs. This CDR3 reads CASSPSGGFSNQPQHF. The CDR3 nucleotides read TGTGCCAGCTCACCGTCAGGGGGCTTTAGCAATCAGCCCCAGCATTTT.